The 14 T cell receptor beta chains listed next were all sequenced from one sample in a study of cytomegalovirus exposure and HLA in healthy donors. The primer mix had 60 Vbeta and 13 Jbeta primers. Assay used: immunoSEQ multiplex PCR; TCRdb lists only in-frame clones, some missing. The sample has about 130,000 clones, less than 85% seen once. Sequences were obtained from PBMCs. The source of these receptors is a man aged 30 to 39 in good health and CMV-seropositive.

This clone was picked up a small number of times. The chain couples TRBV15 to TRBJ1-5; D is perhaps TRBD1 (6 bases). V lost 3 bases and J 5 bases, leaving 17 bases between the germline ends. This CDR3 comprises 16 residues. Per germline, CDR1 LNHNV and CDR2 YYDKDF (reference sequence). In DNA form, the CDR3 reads TGTGCCACCAGCAGCTATATTGGGGGCCCTGATCAGCCCCAGCATTTT. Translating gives CATSSYIGGPDQPQHF.

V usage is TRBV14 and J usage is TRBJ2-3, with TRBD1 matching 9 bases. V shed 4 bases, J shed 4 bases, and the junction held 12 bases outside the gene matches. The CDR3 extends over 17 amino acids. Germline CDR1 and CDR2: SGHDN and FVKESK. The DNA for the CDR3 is TGTGCCAGCAGCCCGGGTTGGGACAGGGCGATTCCAGATACGCAGTATTTT. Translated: CASSPGWDRAIPDTQYF.

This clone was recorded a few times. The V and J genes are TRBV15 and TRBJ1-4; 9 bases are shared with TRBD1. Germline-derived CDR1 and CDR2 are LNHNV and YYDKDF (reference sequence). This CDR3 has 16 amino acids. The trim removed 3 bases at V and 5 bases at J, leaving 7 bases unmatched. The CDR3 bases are TGTGCCACCAGCAGTCCCCGGACAGGGGAAAATGAAAAACTGTTTTTT. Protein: CATSSPRTGENEKLFF.

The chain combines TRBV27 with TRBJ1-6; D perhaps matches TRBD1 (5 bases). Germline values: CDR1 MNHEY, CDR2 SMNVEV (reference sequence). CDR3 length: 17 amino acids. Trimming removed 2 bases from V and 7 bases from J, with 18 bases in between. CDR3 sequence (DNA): TGTGCCAGCAGTTTAAGATTACCGGGGGTTAGGAATTCACCCCTCCACTTT. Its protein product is CASSLRLPGVRNSPLHF.

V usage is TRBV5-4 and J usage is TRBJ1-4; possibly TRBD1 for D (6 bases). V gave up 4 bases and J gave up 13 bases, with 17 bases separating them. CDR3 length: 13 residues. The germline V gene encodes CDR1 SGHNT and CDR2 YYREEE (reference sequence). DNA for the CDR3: TGTGCCAGCAGCACCAACGGGGGGGCGAGACTGTTTTTT. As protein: CASSTNGGARLFF.

CDR3 bases: TGTGCCAATCGCGGGGGGGCCTCCGGGGAGCTGTTTTTT. Its translation is CANRGGASGELFF. The chain employs TRBV28 and TRBJ2-2; 9 bases line up with TRBD2. Germline CDR1 MDHEN, CDR2 SYDVKM. This CDR3 has 13 amino acids. V shed 10 bases and J 6 bases; nucleotides not matched to a gene: 6.

CDR3: CASSFSFAGTGELFF. CDR3 bases: TGTGCCAGCAGCTTTTCTTTTGCGGGCACCGGGGAGCTGTTTTTT. This chain links TRBV13 with TRBJ2-2; the D gene is possibly TRBD2 (5 bases). The CDR3 is made up of 15 amino acids. Trimming removed 3 bases at V and 4 bases at J, with 12 bases between. Germline CDR1 and CDR2: PRHDT and FYEKMQ (reference sequence). The full variable domain, with the rest looked up from reference TRBV13 and TRBJ2-2, is AAGVIQSPRHLIKEKRETATLKCYPIPRHDTVYWYQQGPGQDPQFLISFYEKMQSDKGSIPDRFSAQQFSDYHSELNMSSLELGDSALYFCASSFSFAGTGELFFGEGSRLTVL.

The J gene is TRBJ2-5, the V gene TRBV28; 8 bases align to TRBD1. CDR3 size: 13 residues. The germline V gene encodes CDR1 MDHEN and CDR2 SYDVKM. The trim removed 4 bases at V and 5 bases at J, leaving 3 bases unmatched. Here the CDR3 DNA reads TGTGCCAGCAGTTCAGGGGGCTGGGAGACCCAGTACTTC. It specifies CASSSGGWETQYF.

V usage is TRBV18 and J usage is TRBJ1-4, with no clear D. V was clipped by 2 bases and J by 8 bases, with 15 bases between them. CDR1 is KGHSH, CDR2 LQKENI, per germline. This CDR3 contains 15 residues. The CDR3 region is CASSPAGGVGEKLFF. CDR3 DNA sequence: TGTGCCAGCTCACCAGCCGGCGGGGTAGGAGAAAAACTGTTTTTT.

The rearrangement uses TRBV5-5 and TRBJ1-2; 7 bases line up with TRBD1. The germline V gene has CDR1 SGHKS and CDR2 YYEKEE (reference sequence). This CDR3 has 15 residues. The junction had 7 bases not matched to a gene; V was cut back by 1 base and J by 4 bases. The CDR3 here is CASSLQTGDLYGYTF. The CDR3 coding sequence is TGTGCCAGCAGCTTGCAAACAGGGGACCTCTATGGCTACACCTTC. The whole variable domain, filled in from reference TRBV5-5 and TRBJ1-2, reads DAGVTQSPTHLIKTRGQQVTLRCSPISGHKSVSWYQQVLGQGPQFIFQYYEKEERGRGNFPDRFSARQFPNYSSELNVNALLLGDSALYLCASSLQTGDLYGYTFGSGTRLTVV.

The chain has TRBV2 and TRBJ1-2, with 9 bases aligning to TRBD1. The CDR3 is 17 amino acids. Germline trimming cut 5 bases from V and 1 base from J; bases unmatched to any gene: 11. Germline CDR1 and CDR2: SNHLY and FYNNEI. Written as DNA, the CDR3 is TGTGCCAGCAGTCTCTGGACAGGGGCCATTTTTAACTATGGCTACACCTTC. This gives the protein CASSLWTGAIFNYGYTF.

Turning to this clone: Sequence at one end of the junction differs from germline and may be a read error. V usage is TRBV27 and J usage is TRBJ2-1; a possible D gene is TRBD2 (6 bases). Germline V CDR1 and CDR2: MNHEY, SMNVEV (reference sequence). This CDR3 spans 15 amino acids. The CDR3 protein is CEMWRAYNLPDEQFF. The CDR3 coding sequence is TGCGAGATGTGGAGGGCCTATAATCTGCCGGATGAGCAGTTCTTC.

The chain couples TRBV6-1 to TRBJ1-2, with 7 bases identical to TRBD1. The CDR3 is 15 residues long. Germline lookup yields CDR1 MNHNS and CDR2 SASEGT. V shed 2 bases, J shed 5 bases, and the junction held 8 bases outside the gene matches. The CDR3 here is CASSENPGQQYGYTF. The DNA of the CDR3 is TGTGCCAGCAGTGAAAACCCGGGACAGCAGTATGGCTACACCTTC.

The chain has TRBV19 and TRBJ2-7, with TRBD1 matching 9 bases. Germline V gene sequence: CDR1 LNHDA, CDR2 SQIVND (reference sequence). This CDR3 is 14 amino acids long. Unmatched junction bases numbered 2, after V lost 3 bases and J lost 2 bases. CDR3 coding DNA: TGTGCCAGTAGTATTGGGACAGGGCCCTACGAGCAGTACTTC. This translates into CASSIGTGPYEQYF.